Given below is one TCR beta chain in context. Germline V CDR1 and CDR2: MNHEY, SVGAGI. This CDR3 contains 13 residues. V shed 5 bases, J shed 12 bases, and the junction held 9 bases outside the gene matches. This sample was taken from a study of patients and donors after allogeneic stem cell transplantation. TCRdb fed the RT-PCR reads into MiXCR, producing one record per CDR3 protein. The sample yields under 200,000 distinct CDR3 sequences, approximately 30% seen once. This rearrangement joins TRBV6-5 to TRBJ2-7; TRBD2 agrees at 11 bases. Sample: blood, either unsorted or a sorted T cell fraction (not recorded which). The TCR comes from a human donor who was either an allogeneic HSCT recipient or a stem cell or donor lymphocyte infusion donor (not recorded which). It is not recorded whose cells these are; they may come from a transplant donor. The CDR3 region is CASSQGLAGGAYF. The CDR3 region has the DNA TGTGCCAGCAGTCAAGGACTAGCGGGTGGGGCGTACTTC.